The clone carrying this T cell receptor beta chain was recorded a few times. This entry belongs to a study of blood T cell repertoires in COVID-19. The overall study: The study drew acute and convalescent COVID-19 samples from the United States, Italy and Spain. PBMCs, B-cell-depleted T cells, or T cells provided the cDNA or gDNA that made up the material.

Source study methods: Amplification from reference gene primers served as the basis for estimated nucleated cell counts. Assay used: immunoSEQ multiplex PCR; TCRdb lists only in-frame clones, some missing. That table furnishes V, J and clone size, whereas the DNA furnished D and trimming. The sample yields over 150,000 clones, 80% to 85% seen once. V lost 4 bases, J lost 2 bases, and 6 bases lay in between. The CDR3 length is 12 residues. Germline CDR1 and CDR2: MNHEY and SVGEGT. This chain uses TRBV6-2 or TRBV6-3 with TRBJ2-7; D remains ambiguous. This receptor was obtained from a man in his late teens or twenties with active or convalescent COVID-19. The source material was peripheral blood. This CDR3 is CASSFLAYEQYF. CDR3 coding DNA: TGTGCCAGCAGTTTCCTCGCCTACGAGCAGTACTTC.